This T cell receptor beta chain was identified in a study of shared clonotypes between healthy human individuals. Looked up from germline, CDR1 is SGHRS and CDR2 is YFSETQ. This CDR3 is built from 13 residues. The V end was cut by 5 bases, the J end by 5 bases, with 11 bases between. The assay was immunoSEQ multiplex PCR, and TCRdb's table has in-frame clones only and misses some. The table includes about a million clones, about 75% detected once. The table lists this clone with a count of one. V gene TRBV5-1 combines with J gene TRBJ1-5; D call uncertain. Source material: memory CD4+ T cells sorted from blood. Documented subset: CD45RA-negative fraction. The sequence came from a man aged 18 to 29 in good health. The CDR3 region has the DNA TGCGCCAGCAGTACAAGTCCCGATCAGCCCCAGCATTTT. It translates to CASSTSPDQPQHF. Based on the CDR3 plus reference TRBV5-1 and TRBJ1-5, the full variable domain is KAGVTQTPRYLIKTRGQQVTLSCSPISGHRSVSWYQQTPGQGLQFLFEYFSETQRNKGNFPGRFSGRQFSNSRSEMNVSTLELGDSALYLCASSTSPDQPQHFGDGTRLSIL.